The 11 T cell receptor beta chains below were found in one sample sequenced in a study of cytomegalovirus exposure and HLA in healthy donors. The primer mix had 60 Vbeta and 13 Jbeta primers. The table came from immunoSEQ multiplex PCR; TCRdb's copy has only in-frame clones and leaves some out. The repertoire holds around 170,000 clones, with roughly 80% as singletons. What was sequenced was PBMCs. Receptors originate from a woman in her 50s in good health and CMV-seronegative.

Only a few counts were recorded for this clone. This chain connects TRBV27 to TRBJ1-2; D perhaps matches TRBD1 (5 bases). The CDR3 consists of 15 residues. Germline V CDR1 and CDR2: MNHEY, SMNVEV (reference sequence). The V gene lost 7 bases and the J gene lost 6 bases, with 21 bases spanning the gap. CDR3 nucleotide sequence: TGTGCCAGCATTAGCTCATACCAGGGATTGGATGGCTACACCTTC. It yields the protein CASISSYQGLDGYTF.

Note on this clone: The sample holds other DNA sequences that translate to the same CDR3. This chain uses TRBV2 with TRBJ1-1, with D maybe TRBD1 (5 bases). Between the trimmed V and J ends, which lost 4 bases and 8 bases, there was a span of 14 bases. CDR1 is SNHLY and CDR2 is FYNNEI in the germline V gene. This CDR3 has 13 residues. CDR3 amino acids: CASSAVQGLEAFF. The CDR3 region has the DNA TGTGCCAGCAGTGCGGTCCAGGGCCTGGAAGCTTTCTTT.

The chain joins TRBV10-3 to TRBJ1-3; D is possibly TRBD1 (6 bases). In germline, CDR1 is ENHRY, CDR2 SYGVKD. The CDR3 length is 12 residues. The V gene lost 8 bases and the J gene lost 4 bases, with 9 bases spanning the gap. As DNA, the CDR3 is TGTGCCATCGGGACAAACGGAAACACCATATATTTT. Encoded protein: CAIGTNGNTIYF.

The chain links TRBV27 to TRBJ2-2, with TRBD2 matching over 7 bases. J lost 0 bases, V lost 3 bases, and 4 bases had no gene match. The CDR3 loop spans 16 amino acids. Germline CDR1 reads MNHEY; CDR2 reads SMNVEV (reference sequence). CDR3 DNA sequence: TGTGCCAGCAGTTTCGGCCGGGGGGCGAACACCGGGGAGCTGTTTTTT. This encodes CASSFGRGANTGELFF.

This clone was counted only a few times. The chain uses TRBV18 and TRBJ1-1; no firm D call. Trimming took off 3 bases at V and 7 bases at J, with 9 bases between the two ends. The CDR3 runs to 12 residues. Germline V CDR1 and CDR2: KGHSH, LQKENI. The CDR3, as DNA: TGTGCCAGCTCACCGCAGTCAGGTGAAGCTTTCTTT. Its translation is CASSPQSGEAFF. The full variable domain, in which reference TRBV18 and TRBJ1-1 provide the parts outside the CDR3, is NAGVMQNPRHLVRRRGQEARLRCSPMKGHSHVYWYRQLPEEGLKFMVYLQKENIIDESGMPKERFSAEFPKEGPSILRIQQVVRGDSAAYFCASSPQSGEAFFGQGTRLTVV.

V gene TRBV11-2 combines with J gene TRBJ2-7, with TRBD2 as a possible D gene (5 bases). The CDR3 runs 12 residues. The germline V gene has CDR1 SGHAT and CDR2 FQNNGV. V was cut by 3 bases and J by 3 bases, with 6 bases left in between. The CDR3 DNA sequence: TGTGCCAGCAGCTTCCGGGGCTACGAGCAGTACTTC. The encoded protein is CASSFRGYEQYF.

The chain combines TRBV28 with TRBJ1-1, with 9 positions matching TRBD1. This CDR3 is built from 15 residues. The germline V gene has CDR1 MDHEN and CDR2 SYDVKM. V gave up 5 bases and J gave up 4 bases; unmatched junction bases: 8. The CDR3 is CASSMTGGLSTEAFF. The CDR3 DNA reads TGTGCCAGCAGTATGACAGGGGGTTTGAGCACTGAAGCTTTCTTT.

The chain combines TRBV28 with TRBJ2-1; TRBD1 matches 8 bases. With V trimmed by 6 bases and J by 10 bases, 20 bases remained unmatched. CDR1 is MDHEN, CDR2 SYDVKM, per germline. This CDR3 region has 17 residues. CDR3 sequence reads: CASSTPWGQVGSEEQFF. CDR3 coding DNA: TGTGCCAGCAGCACCCCATGGGGACAGGTAGGGTCGGAGGAGCAGTTCTTC. Drawing the rest from reference TRBV28 and TRBJ2-1, the complete variable domain is DVKVTQSSRYLVKRTGEKVFLECVQDMDHENMFWYRQDPGLGLRLIYFSYDVKMKEKGDIPEGYSVSREKKERFSLILESASTNQTSMYLCASSTPWGQVGSEEQFFGPGTRLTVL.

This clone was recorded a few times. This chain joins TRBV2 and TRBJ1-2, with 8 bases aligning to TRBD1. J gave up 4 bases and V 2 bases, and 3 bases lay outside the gene matches. Germline CDR1 and CDR2: SNHLY and FYNNEI. The CDR3 is 14 residues long. The DNA for the CDR3 is TGTGCCAGCAGTGAATACAGGGGGGCCTATGGCTACACCTTC. Amino acid sequence: CASSEYRGAYGYTF.

The rearrangement uses TRBV11-2 and TRBJ2-7, with a weak D call TRBD2 (5 bases). The CDR3 is 15 amino acids. Per the germline V gene, CDR1 is SGHAT and CDR2 is FQNNGV. The germline V and J ends were trimmed by 2 bases and 9 bases, with 20 bases remaining between them. The CDR3 loop reads CASSLPTRPTVVQYF. For the CDR3, the DNA is TGTGCCAGCAGCTTACCCACTAGACCAACGGTTGTGCAGTACTTC.

Written as DNA, the CDR3 is TGTGCCAGCAGCGCGGGGAGGGTCCCCGGGGAGCTGTTTTTT. This codes for CASSAGRVPGELFF. The chain is built from TRBV9 and TRBJ2-2; 7 bases are shared with TRBD2. The CDR3 consists of 14 residues. Germline CDR1 and CDR2: SGDLS and YYNGEE. The V and J ends lost 3 bases and 6 bases, in that order; junction bases with no gene match: 5.